A single sample is the source of the 26 T cell receptor beta chains below, sequenced in a study of monozygotic twins with cystic fibrosis. Assay: immunoSEQ multiplex PCR; the TCRdb copy retains only in-frame clones and omits some. The repertoire has approximately 24,000 clones, 80% to 90% of them found once; the top ten carry roughly 1.2%. Sequencing was done on a sample of blood. These TCRs come from a woman under 40 with cystic fibrosis.

This chain uses TRBV5-5 with TRBJ2-3, with no clear D. Germline-derived CDR1 and CDR2 are SGHKS and YYEKEE (reference sequence). V was clipped by 1 base and J by 2 bases, with 5 bases between them. This CDR3 is 13 amino acids long. The CDR3 DNA is TGTGCCAGCAGCTTGCCCCTCACAGATACGCAGTATTTT. Translating it yields CASSLPLTDTQYF.

The chain joins TRBV5-6 to TRBJ2-7; 13 nucleotides line up with TRBD2. V gave up 2 bases and J gave up 0 bases; unmatched junction bases: 8. The CDR3 runs to 18 residues. Germline-derived CDR1 and CDR2 are SGHDT and YYEEEE. This chain's CDR3 is CASSFQTGTSGASYEQYF. The DNA for the CDR3 is TGTGCCAGCAGCTTTCAGACCGGGACTAGCGGGGCCTCCTACGAGCAGTACTTC.

The CDR3 DNA sequence: TGTGCCAGCAGTCTTTCGGGGGGGGTAGATACGCAGTATTTT. Translating it yields CASSLSGGVDTQYF. The chain is built from TRBV27 and TRBJ2-3; 8 bases line up with TRBD2. Germline V gene sequence: CDR1 MNHEY, CDR2 SMNVEV (reference sequence). Unmatched junction bases numbered 6, after V lost 5 bases and J lost 5 bases. This CDR3 contains 14 residues.

The genes are TRBV6-5 and TRBJ2-7; 9 bases are a match to TRBD2. V shed 0 bases and J 4 bases; nucleotides not matched to a gene: 7. The CDR3 has 16 amino acids. Germline CDR1 MNHEY, CDR2 SVGAGI. The CDR3 bases are TGTGCCAGCAGTTACTCGGCGGGGGGGCTGGTTTACGAGCAGTACTTC. Its protein is CASSYSAGGLVYEQYF.

Turning to this clone: In the same sample, other DNA sequences code for this CDR3. The CDR3 coding sequence is TGTGCCAGCAGCCCCAAGGGGGTGGGCTACGAGCAGTACTTC. The encoded protein is CASSPKGVGYEQYF. The V and J genes are TRBV9 and TRBJ2-7, with a weak D call TRBD1 (6 bases). The CDR3 runs 14 residues. Germline V gives CDR1 SGDLS, CDR2 YYNGEE. Trimming stripped 4 bases from V and 3 bases from J, with 14 bases between.

This clone was counted only a few times. This chain connects TRBV4-1 to TRBJ2-3, with 12 bases aligning to TRBD2. CDR3 length: 15 amino acids. J was trimmed by 5 bases and V by 7 bases; bases with no gene match: 7. Germline CDR1 and CDR2: MGHRA and YSYEKL. In DNA form, the CDR3 reads TGCGCCAGCAACCGACTAGCGGGGGAAGGAGATACGCAGTATTTT. Protein sequence: CASNRLAGEGDTQYF.

This chain uses TRBV15 with TRBJ2-3, with D tentatively TRBD2 (5 bases). The CDR3 runs to 17 residues. Between the trimmed V and J ends, which lost 1 base and 0 bases, there was a span of 14 bases. The germline V gene has CDR1 LNHNV and CDR2 YYDKDF (reference sequence). The CDR3 loop reads CATSRGGWSGSTDTQYF. CDR3 DNA sequence: TGTGCCACCAGCAGAGGGGGATGGAGCGGAAGCACAGATACGCAGTATTTT. The whole variable domain, filled in from reference TRBV15 and TRBJ2-3, reads DAMVIQNPRYQVTQFGKPVTLSCSQTLNHNVMYWYQQKSSQAPKLLFHYYDKDFNNEADTPDNFQSRRPNTSFCFLDIRSPGLGDTAMYLCATSRGGWSGSTDTQYFGPGTRLTVL.

The rearrangement links TRBV9 to TRBJ1-4, with D perhaps TRBD1 (5 bases). CDR3 length: 15 residues. Trimming removed 0 bases at V and 2 bases at J, with 8 bases between. Per germline, CDR1 SGDLS and CDR2 YYNGEE. CDR3: CASSVAWGTNEKLFF. CDR3 DNA: TGTGCCAGCAGCGTAGCATGGGGCACTAATGAAAAACTGTTTTTT.

The chain has TRBV2 and TRBJ1-2; the D gene is possibly TRBD1 (6 bases). V was shortened by 11 bases and J by 13 bases, with 26 bases between the two germline ends. Germline V gene lookup returns CDR1 SNHLY and CDR2 FYNNEI. This CDR3 is 13 amino acids long. This CDR3 reads CARGVLGARISTF. CDR3 DNA: TGTGCCCGGGGGGTATTGGGGGCCCGGATCTCCACCTTC.

By its share, this clone is medium-sized (0.01 to 0.1%). The chain joins TRBV6-5 to TRBJ2-7; 7 bases fit TRBD1. Unmatched junction bases numbered 10, after V lost 6 bases and J lost 2 bases. CDR3 length equals 15 residues. Germline assignment: CDR1 MNHEY and CDR2 SVGAGI. The CDR3 DNA sequence: TGTGCCAGCAGCCTTCACAGGGGAGCCCCCTACGAGCAGTACTTC. Its translation is CASSLHRGAPYEQYF.

This chain uses TRBV7-9 with TRBJ2-5; 8 bases match TRBD1. The V gene's germline CDR1 is SEHNR and CDR2 FQNEAQ (reference sequence). The CDR3 sequence is 15 residues long. J lost 5 bases, V lost 5 bases, and 10 bases had no gene match. The DNA for the CDR3 is TGTGCCAGCAGCCAAACAGGGGGAGAGGGGGAGACCCAGTACTTC. Its translation is CASSQTGGEGETQYF.

This rearrangement joins TRBV2 to TRBJ2-7, with D unclear. The V gene's germline CDR1 is SNHLY and CDR2 FYNNEI. The CDR3 extends over 9 amino acids. Trimming left V 8 bases short and J 7 bases short, with 6 bases between. CDR3 sequence reads: CASGSEQYF. The CDR3 DNA sequence: TGTGCCAGCGGGTCAGAGCAGTACTTC.

This chain links TRBV11-3 with TRBJ1-4, with TRBD1 as a possible D gene (5 bases). The CDR3 is made up of 15 amino acids. The germline V and J ends were trimmed by 5 bases and 4 bases, with 14 bases remaining between them. Germline CDR1 reads SGHNT; CDR2 reads YENEEA. This CDR3 reads CASSPPGRINEKLFF. DNA of the CDR3: TGTGCCAGCAGCCCGCCGGGACGGATTAATGAAAAACTGTTTTTT.

This chain links TRBV7-2 with TRBJ2-7; D gene ambiguous. The CDR3 has 14 amino acids. CDR1 and CDR2 from the germline V gene are SGHTA and FQGNSA. V shed 5 bases and J shed 0 bases, with 11 bases lying between them. CDR3 residues: CASSAPFRSYEQYF. The CDR3 DNA reads as TGTGCCAGCAGCGCGCCGTTTCGCTCCTACGAGCAGTACTTC.

V and J are TRBV7-8 and TRBJ2-1, with unresolved D. The germline gives CDR1 SGHVS, CDR2 FQNEAQ. Trimming removed 2 bases from V and 10 bases from J, with 9 bases in between. The CDR3 covers 12 residues. The CDR3 region has the DNA TGTGCCAGCAGCTTAAGGGCCGTAGAGCAGTTCTTC. Translation gives CASSLRAVEQFF.

CDR3 in amino acids: CASSSDSELAGGPSTDTQYF. The CDR3 DNA reads as TGCGCCAGCAGTTCTGACTCGGAACTAGCGGGGGGACCGAGCACAGATACGCAGTATTTT. The V call is TRBV23-1, the J call TRBJ2-3, with TRBD2 identical over 12 bases. TRBV23-1 falls under the ORF class, with uncertain function. The CDR3 is made up of 20 amino acids. Trimming took 5 bases from V and 0 from J; bases not matched to a gene: 15.

V and J are TRBV6-1 and TRBJ2-7, with TRBD1 identical over 9 bases. Trimming cost V 6 bases and J 6 bases; bases outside gene matches: 9. The CDR3 extends over 14 amino acids. Germline values: CDR1 MNHNS, CDR2 SASEGT. This chain's CDR3 is CASRALTGGSEQYF. The CDR3, as DNA: TGTGCCAGCAGAGCGCTCACAGGGGGCTCCGAGCAGTACTTC.

Only a few counts were recorded for this clone. The chain joins TRBV9 to TRBJ1-1; D is undetermined. The CDR3 contains 13 residues. Per the germline V gene, CDR1 is SGDLS and CDR2 is YYNGEE. Trimming stripped 0 bases from V and 3 bases from J, with 6 bases between. The CDR3: CASSVGTHTEAFF. The DNA of the CDR3 is TGTGCCAGCAGCGTAGGCACGCACACTGAAGCTTTCTTT.

The gene calls are TRBV9 and TRBJ2-5; D may be TRBD2 (5 bases). Germline CDR1 and CDR2: SGDLS and YYNGEE. The CDR3 runs to 13 residues. Between the trimmed V and J ends, which lost 3 bases and 4 bases, there was a span of 10 bases. The CDR3 nucleotides read TGTGCCAGCAGCGCCGGGGAATCAGAGACCCAGTACTTC. It specifies CASSAGESETQYF.

The V gene is TRBV5-6, the J gene TRBJ1-1, with D possibly being TRBD1 (6 bases). V lost 4 bases and J 1 base, leaving 14 bases between the germline ends. Looked up from germline, CDR1 is SGHDT and CDR2 is YYEEEE. There are 15 residues in the CDR3. DNA of the CDR3: TGTGCCAGCAGCCGTTCCCTCAGGGGGAACACTGAAGCTTTCTTT. This translates into CASSRSLRGNTEAFF.

V gene TRBV7-8 combines with J gene TRBJ2-3; 14 nucleotides line up with TRBD2. The germline V gene encodes CDR1 SGHVS and CDR2 FQNEAQ. CDR3 size: 19 residues. V shed 1 base and J 4 bases; nucleotides not matched to a gene: 10. CDR3 in amino acids: CASSLGLAGGQAFPDTQYF. In nucleotides, the CDR3 is TGTGCCAGCAGCTTAGGACTAGCGGGGGGGCAAGCCTTTCCAGATACGCAGTATTTT.

The chain combines TRBV5-1 with TRBJ1-4; possibly TRBD1 for D (6 bases). Trimming removed 0 bases at V and 4 bases at J, with 10 bases between. The CDR3 sequence is 15 residues long. Germline V gene sequence: CDR1 SGHRS, CDR2 YFSETQ. The CDR3, as DNA: TGCGCCAGCAGCTTGGGACAGGCCTTTAATGAAAAACTGTTTTTT. Its protein product is CASSLGQAFNEKLFF.

The rearrangement links TRBV6-5 to TRBJ2-3, with a possible D match to TRBD2 (5 bases). Trimming cost V 6 bases and J 1 base, with 8 bases left between them. Germline loops: CDR1 MNHEY, CDR2 SVGAGI. The CDR3 consists of 13 residues. CDR3: CASREVGTDTQYF. Here the CDR3 DNA reads TGTGCCAGCAGGGAGGTCGGCACAGATACGCAGTATTTT.

This chain links TRBV4-2 with TRBJ2-2; TRBD1 matches 9 bases. After removal of 2 bases from V and 4 bases from J, the junction contained 5 bases not matched to a gene. Germline loops: CDR1 LGHNA, CDR2 YNFKEQ. The CDR3 loop spans 16 amino acids. DNA of the CDR3: TGTGCCAGCAGCCAACCGGCGGACAGGGGCACCGGGGAGCTGTTTTTT. Translating gives CASSQPADRGTGELFF.

The V and J genes are TRBV6-1 and TRBJ1-1; 7 nucleotides agree with TRBD1. CDR1 and CDR2 from the germline V gene are MNHNS and SASEGT. CDR3 size: 14 residues. V lost 10 bases and J lost 5; bases outside the gene matches: 13. As DNA, the CDR3 is TGTGCCACTGATCTCAGGGGGGAAGGGACTGAAGCTTTCTTT. This sequence encodes CATDLRGEGTEAFF.

CDR3 sequence: CASSYGTEYNEQFF. In DNA form, the CDR3 reads TGTGCCAGCAGCTACGGGACGGAATACAATGAGCAGTTCTTC. The chain is built from TRBV5-6 and TRBJ2-1; TRBD1 or TRBD2 may be the D gene (5 bases each). This CDR3 has 14 residues. With 3 bases removed from V and 4 bases from J, the gap between germline ends came to 11 bases. The germline CDR1 and CDR2 sequences are SGHDT and YYEEEE.